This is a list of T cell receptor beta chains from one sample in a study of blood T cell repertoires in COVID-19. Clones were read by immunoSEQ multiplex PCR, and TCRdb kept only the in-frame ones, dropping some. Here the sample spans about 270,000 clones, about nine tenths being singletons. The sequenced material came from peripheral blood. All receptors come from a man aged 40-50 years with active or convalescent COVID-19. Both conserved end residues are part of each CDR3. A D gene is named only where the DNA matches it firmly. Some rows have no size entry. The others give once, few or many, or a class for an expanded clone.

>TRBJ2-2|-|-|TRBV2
CASSMTDSGGTGELFF
TGTGCCAGCAGCATGACAGACTCGGGTGGGACCGGGGAGCTGTTTTTT
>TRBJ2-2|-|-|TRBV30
CAWSGEWGGFYTGELFF
TGTGCCTGGAGTGGCGAGTGGGGGGGCTTTTACACCGGGGAGCTGTTTTTT
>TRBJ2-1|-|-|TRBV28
CASSSTGASSYNEQFF
TGTGCCAGCAGTTCCACAGGCGCCAGCTCCTACAATGAGCAGTTCTTC
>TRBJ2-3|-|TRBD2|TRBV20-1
CSASLAGKRTDTQYF
TGCAGTGCTAGTCTAGCGGGAAAACGCACAGATACGCAGTATTTT
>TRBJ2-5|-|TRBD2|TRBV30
CARSGGATETQYF
TGTGCCCGTAGCGGGGGGGCGACTGAGACCCAGTACTTC
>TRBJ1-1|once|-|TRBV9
CASSPQGAEAFF
TGTGCCAGCAGCCCTCAAGGGGCTGAAGCTTTCTTT
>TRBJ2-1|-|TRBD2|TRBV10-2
CASSEGLAGGTYNEQFF
TGCGCCAGCAGTGAGGGGCTAGCGGGGGGAACCTACAATGAGCAGTTCTTC
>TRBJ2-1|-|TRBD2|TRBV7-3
CASSLTGGLALYNEQFF
TGTGCCAGCAGCTTAACGGGCGGACTAGCTCTTTACAATGAGCAGTTCTTC
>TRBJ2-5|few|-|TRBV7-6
CASSPQPEGQETQYF
TGTGCCAGCAGCCCACAGCCCGAGGGACAAGAGACCCAGTACTTC
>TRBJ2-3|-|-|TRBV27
CATSGAWRDTQYF
TGTGCCACCTCAGGGGCCTGGCGGGATACGCAGTATTTT
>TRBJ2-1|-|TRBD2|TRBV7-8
CASSPLSGSSYNEQFF
TGTGCCAGCAGCCCCCTTAGCGGGAGCTCCTACAATGAGCAGTTCTTC
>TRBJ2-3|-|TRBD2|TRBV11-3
CASSFGGGITDTQYF
TGTGCCAGCAGCTTTGGCGGGGGAATCACAGATACGCAGTATTTT
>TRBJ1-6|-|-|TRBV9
CASTNDRYNSPLHF
TGTGCCAGCACCAACGACAGGTATAATTCACCCCTCCACTTT
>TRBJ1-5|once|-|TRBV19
CASTPGGNQPQHF
TGTGCCAGTACCCCCGGGGGCAATCAGCCCCAGCATTTT
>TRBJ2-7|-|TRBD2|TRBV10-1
CASSESGTSGRACEQYF
TGCGCCAGCAGTGAGTCGGGGACTAGCGGGAGGGCCTGCGAGCAGTACTTC
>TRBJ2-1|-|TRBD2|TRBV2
CASSETPLAGGPGNEQFF
TGTGCCAGCAGTGAAACCCCCCTAGCGGGGGGGCCTGGGAATGAGCAGTTCTTC
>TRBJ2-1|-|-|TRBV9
CASSAGIAVSYNEQFF
TGTGCCAGCAGCGCGGGAATAGCGGTGTCCTACAATGAGCAGTTCTTC
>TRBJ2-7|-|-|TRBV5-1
CASSSAVQVGQYF
TGCGCCAGCAGCTCGGCCGTCCAGGTTGGGCAGTACTTC